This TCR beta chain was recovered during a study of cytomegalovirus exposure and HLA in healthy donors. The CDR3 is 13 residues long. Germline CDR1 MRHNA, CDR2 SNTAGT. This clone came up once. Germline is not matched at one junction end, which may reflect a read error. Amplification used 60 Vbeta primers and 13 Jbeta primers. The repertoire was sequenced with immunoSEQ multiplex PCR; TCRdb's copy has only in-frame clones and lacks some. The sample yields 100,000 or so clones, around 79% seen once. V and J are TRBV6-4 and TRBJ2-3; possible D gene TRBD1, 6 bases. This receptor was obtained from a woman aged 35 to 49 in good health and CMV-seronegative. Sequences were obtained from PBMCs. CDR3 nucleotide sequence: TGTGTCAGCAGTGGGGGCGCCGCAGATACGCAGTATTTT. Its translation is CVSSGGAADTQYF.